The 19 T cell receptor beta chains below all came from one sample that was sequenced in a study of technical replicates of blood from four donors. This table comes from immunoSEQ multiplex PCR, and its TCRdb copy is limited to in-frame clones, with some not included. The sample has around 53,000 clones, approximately 86% seen once. The sequenced sample consisted of PBMCs. The receptors stem from a human donor in good health. Some clones in this sample may be carry-over from other donors' samples.

J is TRBJ1-2 and V is TRBV7-8; 8 nucleotides align to TRBD1. CDR3 size: 14 residues. V shed 5 bases and J 1 base; nucleotides not matched to a gene: 3. Looked up from germline, CDR1 is SGHVS and CDR2 is FQNEAQ. Here the CDR3 reads CASSTGQVNYGYTF. CDR3 bases: TGTGCCAGCAGCACGGGACAGGTTAACTATGGCTACACCTTC. Full variable domain (remainder filled in from reference TRBV7-8 and TRBJ1-2): GAGVSQSPRYKVAKRGQDVALRCDPISGHVSLFWYQQALGQGPEFLTYFQNEAQLDKSGLPSDRFFAERPEGSVSTLKIQRTQQEDSAVYLCASSTGQVNYGYTFGSGTRLTVV.

This clone was seen a handful of times. The V call is TRBV4-3, the J call TRBJ1-5; tentative D call: TRBD1 (5 bases). This CDR3 comprises 15 residues. V was trimmed by 0 bases and J by 5 bases, leaving 11 bases between them. The germline gives CDR1 LGHNA, CDR2 YSLEER. CDR3 residues: CASSQDPDKHQPQHF. The CDR3 DNA reads as TGCGCCAGCAGCCAAGATCCGGACAAACATCAGCCCCAGCATTTT.

The rearrangement joins TRBV4-3 to TRBJ2-2; 11 nucleotides agree with TRBD2. The CDR3 sequence is 17 residues long. The V gene's germline CDR1 is LGHNA and CDR2 YSLEER. The junction had 6 bases not matched to a gene; V was cut back by 6 bases and J by 0 bases. CDR3 sequence: CASSSGRADANTGELFF. As DNA, the CDR3 is TGCGCCAGCAGTAGCGGGAGGGCCGACGCGAACACCGGGGAGCTGTTTTTT.

The chain employs TRBV20-1 and TRBJ1-2; D is perhaps TRBD1 (5 bases). The V gene lost 5 bases and the J gene lost 3 bases, with 7 bases spanning the gap. Germline V CDR1 and CDR2: DFQATT, SNEGSKA (reference sequence). The CDR3 consists of 11 residues. The CDR3 DNA reads as TGCAGTGCTGTCAGGGACTATGGCTACACCTTC. It codes for CSAVRDYGYTF.

The rearrangement uses TRBV6-1 and TRBJ2-3; TRBD2 matches at 8 bases. The V and J ends lost 4 bases and 4 bases, in that order; junction bases with no gene match: 7. CDR3 length equals 15 residues. Looked up from germline, CDR1 is MNHNS and CDR2 is SASEGT. For the CDR3, the DNA is TGTGCCAGCAGTGCCTTAAGCGGGAGCGCAGATACGCAGTATTTT. Protein: CASSALSGSADTQYF.

The rearrangement uses TRBV7-6 and TRBJ2-1, with 7 bases aligning to TRBD2. V gave up 4 bases and J gave up 7 bases; unmatched junction bases: 16. Germline V gives CDR1 SGHVS, CDR2 FNYEAQ. This CDR3 is 17 amino acids long. The CDR3 spells CASSSLRAGELGNEQFF. The CDR3 nucleotides are TGTGCCAGCAGCTCCCTAAGGGCGGGAGAGTTAGGAAATGAGCAGTTCTTC. Supplemented by reference TRBV7-6 and TRBJ2-1, the full variable domain reads GAGVSQSPRYKVTKRGQDVALRCDPISGHVSLYWYRQALGQGPEFLTYFNYEAQQDKSGLPNDRFSAERPEGSISTLTIQRTEQRDSAMYRCASSSLRAGELGNEQFFGPGTRLTVL.

The chain uses TRBV5-4 and TRBJ1-6, with unresolved D. The CDR3 extends over 14 amino acids. The V end lost 5 bases, the J end lost 3 bases, and 9 bases lay between the germline ends. CDR1 is SGHNT and CDR2 is YYREEE in the germline V gene (reference sequence). The CDR3 bases are TGTGCCAGCAGTTCGGACTACTATAATTCACCCCTCCACTTT. It specifies CASSSDYYNSPLHF.

The rearrangement uses TRBV6-5 and TRBJ2-7, with D unresolved. CDR1 is MNHEY, CDR2 SVGAGI, per germline. The CDR3 spans 15 residues. V was clipped by 0 bases and J by 4 bases, with 13 bases between them. The CDR3 loop reads CASSYSGRRGYEQYF. CDR3 DNA: TGTGCCAGCAGTTACTCCGGCCGGAGAGGTTACGAGCAGTACTTC.

V gene TRBV7-8 combines with J gene TRBJ2-3; D is uncertain. CDR3 length: 14 residues. CDR1 and CDR2 (germline): SGHVS, FQNEAQ. With 3 bases removed from V and 7 bases from J, the gap between germline ends came to 14 bases. DNA for the CDR3: TGTGCCAGCAGCTTTCGGAATAGCCCTTATACGCAGTATTTT. Protein sequence: CASSFRNSPYTQYF. Supplemented by reference TRBV7-8 and TRBJ2-3, the full variable domain reads GAGVSQSPRYKVAKRGQDVALRCDPISGHVSLFWYQQALGQGPEFLTYFQNEAQLDKSGLPSDRFFAERPEGSVSTLKIQRTQQEDSAVYLCASSFRNSPYTQYFGPGTRLTVL.

This rearrangement joins TRBV5-8 to TRBJ1-5; 8 nucleotides line up with TRBD1. The J segment lost 7 bases and the V segment lost 4 bases, leaving 7 bases of the junction unmatched. Germline V gene sequence: CDR1 SGHTS, CDR2 YDEGEE. The CDR3 runs to 14 residues. The CDR3 protein is CASSERQGRQPQHF. CDR3 nucleotide sequence: TGTGCCAGCAGCGAGAGACAGGGGCGCCAGCCCCAGCATTTT.

The chain couples TRBV19 to TRBJ2-7, with 7 bases aligning to TRBD2. CDR1 is LNHDA, CDR2 SQIVND, per germline (reference sequence). V was pared by 5 bases and J by 2 bases, with 6 bases of the junction left unmatched. This CDR3 has 14 residues. In DNA, the CDR3 is TGTGCCAGTAGTCTCGGGACTACACCCTACGAGCAGTACTTC. This sequence encodes CASSLGTTPYEQYF.

CDR3 protein: CASSSGTGIREQYF. Here the CDR3 DNA reads TGTGCCAGCAGTTCCGGGACAGGGATACGGGAGCAGTACTTC. The gene calls are TRBV6-5 and TRBJ2-7; the match to TRBD1 covers 9 bases. V lost 4 bases, J lost 7 bases, and 8 bases stayed unmatched. This CDR3 comprises 14 residues. Per the germline V gene, CDR1 is MNHEY and CDR2 is SVGAGI.

CDR3 protein: CASSSGDRGGDQPQHF. The DNA of the CDR3 is TGTGCCAGCAGCTCCGGGGACAGGGGGGGTGATCAGCCCCAGCATTTT. V gene TRBV11-2 combines with J gene TRBJ1-5; 11 nucleotides match TRBD1. The V and J ends lost 4 bases and 5 bases, in that order; junction bases with no gene match: 7. There are 16 residues in the CDR3. The V gene's germline CDR1 is SGHAT and CDR2 FQNNGV.

The V gene is TRBV2, the J gene TRBJ1-4; tentative D call: TRBD1 (6 bases). With 4 bases removed from V and 5 bases from J, the gap between germline ends came to 11 bases. The CDR3 loop spans 14 amino acids. CDR1 and CDR2 (germline): SNHLY, FYNNEI. The CDR3: CASSVGGANEKLFF. CDR3 bases: TGTGCCAGCAGTGTTGGGGGGGCGAATGAAAAACTGTTTTTT.

This chain connects TRBV27 to TRBJ2-7; 9 bases are a match to TRBD1. The CDR3 runs 14 residues. CDR1 is MNHEY and CDR2 is SMNVEV in the germline V gene (reference sequence). The J segment lost 3 bases and the V segment lost 7 bases, leaving 7 bases of the junction unmatched. CDR3 residues: CASNQGQGYYEQYF. CDR3 DNA sequence: TGTGCCAGCAACCAGGGACAGGGATACTACGAGCAGTACTTC.

This sequence joins TRBV5-1 and TRBJ2-3, with D tentatively TRBD2 (5 bases). This CDR3 contains 14 residues. Trimming stripped 3 bases from V and 2 bases from J, with 10 bases between. Germline assignment: CDR1 SGHRS and CDR2 YFSETQ. Written as DNA, the CDR3 is TGCGCCAGCAGCTCCAGCGGACTCACAGATACGCAGTATTTT. Protein product: CASSSSGLTDTQYF. The full variable domain, with the rest looked up from reference TRBV5-1 and TRBJ2-3, is KAGVTQTPRYLIKTRGQQVTLSCSPISGHRSVSWYQQTPGQGLQFLFEYFSETQRNKGNFPGRFSGRQFSNSRSEMNVSTLELGDSALYLCASSSSGLTDTQYFGPGTRLTVL.

The chain uses TRBV5-6 and TRBJ2-7; D may be TRBD2 (6 bases). CDR3 length: 13 residues. Germline values: CDR1 SGHDT, CDR2 YYEEEE. Trimming removed 2 bases at V and 9 bases at J, with 15 bases between. This CDR3 is CASSLGLNRVQYF. As DNA, the CDR3 is TGTGCCAGCAGCTTAGGACTAAATAGGGTGCAGTACTTC.

The V gene is TRBV7-2, the J gene TRBJ2-7; TRBD2 aligns across 9 bases. The CDR3 totals 15 residues. Trimming removed 8 bases from V and 7 bases from J; junction bases left unmatched: 15. The V gene's germline CDR1 is SGHTA and CDR2 FQGNSA. For the CDR3, the DNA is TGTGCCAGCGCCACACTAGCGGGCCCTTCGTGGGAGCAGTACTTC. It codes for CASATLAGPSWEQYF.

J is TRBJ1-1 and V is TRBV5-1, with a weak D call TRBD1 (5 bases). The V end was cut by 0 bases, the J end by 4 bases, with 10 bases between. Germline V CDR1 and CDR2: SGHRS, YFSETQ. The CDR3 is 14 amino acids. CDR3 bases: TGCGCCAGCAGCTTGGGGGGGGGAGGCACTGAAGCTTTCTTT. This translates into CASSLGGGGTEAFF.